This TCR beta chain was profiled in a study of blood T cell repertoires in COVID-19. Turning to the study itself: Symptom resolution, clearance, or two negative PCRs marked donors in Cohort 3 as recovered. Researchers got acute and convalescent COVID-19 samples from the United States, Italy and Spain.

This clone occurred a few times. Germline V gene lookup returns CDR1 LGHNA and CDR2 YSLEER. V was pared by 1 base and J by 2 bases, with 7 bases of the junction left unmatched. The length of the CDR3 is 17 residues. Study members were between about 18 and 100 years old and lived in 24 US regions. Using immunoSEQ multiplex PCR, the repertoire was profiled, and TCRdb retains in-frame clones only, with some absent. Here the sample spans more than 200,000 clones, around 87% being singletons. Sequenced sample: PBMCs or T cells enriched from blood (not recorded which). The sequence was collected from a man aged 30 to 39 in a cohort exposed to, infected with or recovered from COVID-19 (not recorded which). J is TRBJ2-1 and V is TRBV4-3; 8 bases align to TRBD2. The DNA of the CDR3 is TGCGCCAGCAGCCAAGGATTAGCGGGACCGACCTACAATGAGCAGTTCTTC. Translating gives CASSQGLAGPTYNEQFF.